The entry below describes one T cell receptor beta chain. No cognate antigen has been identified for it. There are no base qualities to consult, and no much larger clone falls within one base. These data are taken from a study of T-cell memory formation after mild COVID-19 (dated by TCRdb to about 2021). Describing the broader study: TCR sequence clusters from the two donors were largely donor specific. In two donors, T-cell clones that expanded and contracted after mild COVID-19 were followed by sequencing TCRalpha and TCRbeta repertoires longitudinally. The cohort was made up of two young adult volunteers, one female and one male, who were previously healthy.

Overall study outcomes, separate from this receptor: From day 15 to 85, contracting clones showed balanced CD4/CD8 phenotypes, whereas a second wave of clones that expanded from day 15 to 37 leaned towards CD4+. Contracting CD4+ clones turned up mainly in the CM and EM memory subsets, whereas EMRA was where CD8+ clones were enriched. Only a couple of mild cases were covered in the study, and larger cohorts including severe cases with pre-infection samples were considered necessary. SARS-CoV-2 specificity of the second-wave clones peaking on day 37 was not confirmed. Some responding clones were found in pre-infection memory, which suggests that pre-existing cross-reactive memory T cells took part in the SARS-CoV-2 response.

CDR1 SGHRS and CDR2 YFSETQ are derived from the germline V gene. The germline V end is reduced by 5 bases and the J end by 4 bases; junction bases left unmatched: 11. The CDR3, from cysteine to phenylalanine, totals 15 residues. Here the CDR3 DNA is all that survives: 45 bases in frame from base 1. The run used an Illumina NovaSeq 6000. TCRalpha and TCRbeta cDNA libraries were built by 5'RACE with constant-segment primers, adding sample barcodes and unique molecular identifiers. Trizol reagent was used to extract RNA from every sample. Library amplification was performed in two PCR steps, and a second sample barcode and Illumina TruSeq adapters were introduced in the second step. Sequencing of the libraries was done on an Illumina NovaSeq, producing 2 x 150 bp paired-end reads. The study's own analysis went as follows. With migec v1.2.7, reads were demultiplexed and then collapsed into UMI-guided consensus sequences. With mixcr v2.1.11, UMI consensuses were aligned to TRA and TRB V and J templates and assembled into clonotypes. Expanded or contracted clonotypes were those called significant by both edgeR and NoisET, with noise models trained on biological replicates. For edgeR calls, the cutoffs were a false discovery rate-adjusted p below 0.01 and a log2 fold-change threshold of 1. As an exploratory analysis of dynamics, PCA with hierarchical clustering was applied to max-normalized trajectories of the 1000 most abundant clonotypes. Separately sequenced CD4+ and CD8+ repertoires were used to assign the CD4 or CD8 phenotype of responding clones. Starting from the raw public reads, TCRdb applied fastp trimming at Q25, assembled clones with MiXCR and retained in-frame beta chains. A single entry per CDR3 protein holds the most common genes and DNA from its merged rows. TCRdb's processing, not the authors' own work, is the source of the V and J calls. This sample is represented by roughly 410,000 distinct CDR3 sequences; 24% of them were singletons. The leading ten clones occupy around 8.7% of the sample.

Ficoll-Paque density gradient centrifugation was the method used to isolate PBMCs. Sequencing used PBMCs or a T cell subset sorted from them (not recorded which). The chain is made from TRBV5-1 and TRBJ1-2, and 7 junctional nucleotides match TRBD1. This TCR was recovered from an adult woman who had mild COVID-19 (a few samples of this study predate the infection). The sample titles of this study are shuffled in the database, so cell type and time point are left out; the donor was told from shared clones. The CDR3 region has the sequence CASRTGQSGSYGYTF. The DNA sequence follows: TGCGCCAGCAGAACGGGACAGTCGGGAAGCTATGGCTACACCTTC.